In this sample, the clone carrying this TCR beta chain turned up many times. No antigen is known for it. The source of the sample is a study of T cells in Graves' hyperthyroidism and ophthalmopathy. General study points: Most thyroid clonotypes expanded above 0.001 appeared in blood too. The authors' 13 V-J model separated ophthalmopathy from stable hyperthyroidism. Ophthalmopathy was predicted by the model a median of roughly 6.6 months ahead of onset.

Researchers took RNA transcripts and amplified the TCR beta CDR3 regions from them. The HTBI primer set drove a first-round RT-PCR of the TCR CDR3. From the multiplex PCR reads, TCRdb called clonotypes with MiXCR, one entry per CDR3 protein. The data contain a few hundred thousand distinct CDR3 sequences, 46% of them singletons. Diagnostic assessment was based on clinical symptoms, serum thyroxine and TRAb, thyroid ultrasound and orbital computed tomography. The CDR3 has 14 residues. V was clipped by 3 bases and J by 6 bases, with 14 bases between them. Germline CDR1 is ENHRY and CDR2 is SYGVKD. The receptor was derived from an adult woman with Graves' disease, either hyperthyroidism or ophthalmopathy (not recorded which). Source material: peripheral blood or thyroid tissue (not recorded which). The chain is built from TRBV10-3 and TRBJ1-2, with D uncertain. CDR3 sequence (DNA): TGTGCCATCAGTGATCGGGGTCAATCGGATGGCTACACCTTC. Translating gives CAISDRGQSDGYTF.